The following is a T cell receptor beta chain sequence with its context. The sample belongs to a study of blood T cell repertoires in COVID-19. Overall study context: There were acute and convalescent COVID-19 samples, and they came from the United States, Italy and Spain. Sources were T cells, B-cell-depleted T cells, or PBMCs; the material itself was cDNA or gDNA.

With 6 bases removed from V and 6 bases from J, the gap between germline ends came to 21 bases. CDR1 MNHEY and CDR2 SVGAGI come from the germline V gene. The CDR3 length is 15 residues. Per the original methods: Researchers report that nucleated cell counts were estimated from reference gene primer amplification. Clones were read by immunoSEQ multiplex PCR, and TCRdb kept only the in-frame ones, dropping some. D and trimming come from the DNA, and the V and J calls and clone size come from that table. The sample comprises 95,000 to 130,000 clones, about nine tenths of which are singletons, and roughly 1.9% rests with the top ten.

The specimen was peripheral blood. The chain recombines TRBV6-5 with TRBJ2-7; possibly TRBD1 for D (6 bases). The source is a human donor with active COVID-19. The donor label of this sample is uncertain. Here the CDR3 reads CASRTRGYRVSEQYF. DNA for the CDR3: TGTGCCAGCAGAACACGGGGATACAGGGTGAGCGAGCAGTACTTC.